Each of the 30 T cell receptor beta chains below was sequenced from the same sample in a study of radiation and T cells in renal cell carcinoma. Data came from immunoSEQ multiplex PCR; TCRdb stores just in-frame clones and leaves some out. This sample carries about 4,300 clones, approximately 60% of them seen once, and the ten largest clones take roughly 42%. Described treatment: 15 Gy SBRT to primary tumor, nephrectomy 4 weeks later. The sequencing here drew on tumor tissue, taken from a patient whose treatment included radiotherapy and nephrectomy. These TCRs come from an older woman with renal cell carcinoma.

This clone was seen a handful of times. The gene calls are TRBV28 and TRBJ1-3; no clear D gene. The germline V gene has CDR1 MDHEN and CDR2 SYDVKM. This CDR3 spans 16 amino acids. The V and J ends lost 6 bases and 0 bases respectively, with 15 bases between them. The CDR3: CASSFLIRGSGNTIYF. CDR3 sequence (DNA): TGTGCCAGCAGCTTCCTTATCCGGGGCTCTGGAAACACCATATATTTT. Together with reference TRBV28 and TRBJ1-3, the CDR3 gives the full variable domain: DVKVTQSSRYLVKRTGEKVFLECVQDMDHENMFWYRQDPGLGLRLIYFSYDVKMKEKGDIPEGYSVSREKKERFSLILESASTNQTSMYLCASSFLIRGSGNTIYFGEGSWLTVV.

In nucleotides, the CDR3 is TGCGCCAGCAGCTTGACCGGACCGCCCGGAGATTATGGCTACACCTTC. Its protein product is CASSLTGPPGDYGYTF. V usage is TRBV5-1 and J usage is TRBJ1-2; no reliable D call. CDR3 length: 16 residues. V lost 1 base and J lost 5, with 18 bases in between. The germline V gene has CDR1 SGHRS and CDR2 YFSETQ.

The rearrangement joins TRBV30 to TRBJ2-5, with D tentatively TRBD1 (6 bases). The ends were cut back, 0 bases at V and 4 bases at J, with 12 bases in the middle. Germline CDR1 and CDR2: GTSNPN and SVGIG (reference sequence). This CDR3 spans 14 amino acids. For the CDR3, the DNA is TGTGCCTGGAGTGTTGGGGGCGCATTAGAGACCCAGTACTTC. It translates to CAWSVGGALETQYF.

A few counts support this clone. This chain links TRBV7-2 with TRBJ2-7, with D possibly matching TRBD1 (6 bases). Per germline, CDR1 SGHTA and CDR2 FQGNSA. V lost 4 bases, J lost 7 bases, and 17 bases lay in between. CDR3 length equals 14 residues. DNA of the CDR3: TGTGCCAGCAGCTGGGGGCCGCAAGGCGGAGAGCAGTACTTC. It encodes CASSWGPQGGEQYF.

The V and J genes are TRBV30 and TRBJ2-3; D ambiguous. Germline loops: CDR1 GTSNPN, CDR2 SVGIG (reference sequence). The CDR3 length is 13 residues. Trimming removed 3 bases at V and 2 bases at J, with 9 bases between. CDR3 in amino acids: CAWRTPYTDTQYF. The CDR3 DNA reads TGTGCCTGGAGGACACCCTACACAGATACGCAGTATTTT.

This clone rates as medium-sized (0.01 to 0.1%). The chain carries TRBV5-1 and TRBJ1-1, with a possible D match to TRBD1 (5 bases). Germline CDR1 SGHRS, CDR2 YFSETQ. The CDR3 has 13 residues. V was shortened by 5 bases and J by 3 bases, with 11 bases between the two germline ends. CDR3 in DNA: TGCGCCAGCAGGGTAGGACAAGACACTGAAGCTTTCTTT. This gives the protein CASRVGQDTEAFF.

This rearrangement joins TRBV11-1 to TRBJ1-1; D unclear. V was pared by 2 bases and J by 0 bases, with 10 bases between. The CDR3 loop spans 15 amino acids. Germline V gene data show CDR1 as SGHAT and CDR2 as FQDESV (reference sequence). The DNA of the CDR3 is TGTGCCAGCAGCTTAAGGGCCAGAATGAACACTGAAGCTTTCTTT. Its translation is CASSLRARMNTEAFF.

V is TRBV18 and J is TRBJ2-1; D might be TRBD1 or TRBD2, each matching 6 bases. The CDR3 sequence is 15 residues long. Trimming cost V 2 bases and J 15 bases, with 23 bases left between them. Germline CDR1 is KGHSH and CDR2 is LQKENI. This CDR3 is CASSPSLASTIGGFF. The CDR3 DNA is TGTGCCAGCTCACCAAGCCTAGCGTCTACAATAGGGGGGTTCTTC.

The chain joins TRBV10-3 to TRBJ2-1; D not resolved. The CDR3 totals 14 residues. V was pared by 10 bases and J by 8 bases, with 21 bases between. CDR1 and CDR2 from the germline V gene are ENHRY and SYGVKD. The CDR3 region is CATKSPFPRDEQFF. The CDR3 bases are TGTGCCACAAAATCGCCCTTCCCTAGGGATGAGCAGTTCTTC.

The rearrangement joins TRBV7-9 to TRBJ1-4; 9 bases fit TRBD1. CDR3 length equals 14 residues. Germline CDR1 is SEHNR and CDR2 is FQNEAQ (reference sequence). V lost 4 bases and J lost 8; bases outside the gene matches: 5. CDR3 region: CASSSRTGVEKLFF. The CDR3 bases are TGTGCCAGCAGCTCAAGGACAGGGGTCGAAAAACTGTTTTTT.

This clone came up once. The rearrangement links TRBV19 to TRBJ2-5; 9 bases map to TRBD1. With V trimmed by 8 bases and J by 4 bases, 8 bases remained unmatched. From germline, CDR1 is LNHDA and CDR2 SQIVND (reference sequence). The CDR3 has 14 amino acids. The CDR3 reads CASAPGQGGETQYF. As DNA, the CDR3 is TGTGCCAGTGCTCCGGGACAGGGAGGAGAGACCCAGTACTTC.

V and J are TRBV27 and TRBJ1-1, with 8 bases fitting TRBD1. The length of the CDR3 is 15 residues. Germline V lookup: CDR1 MNHEY, CDR2 SMNVEV (reference sequence). The trim removed 3 bases at V and 0 bases at J, leaving 3 bases unmatched. The CDR3 sequence is CASSFQGALNTEAFF. The CDR3 DNA follows: TGTGCCAGCAGTTTCCAGGGGGCCTTGAACACTGAAGCTTTCTTT.

The chain combines TRBV5-4 with TRBJ1-2; D possibly corresponds to TRBD1 (6 bases). CDR1 is SGHNT, CDR2 YYREEE, per germline (reference sequence). Deletions cut 10 bases from V and 8 bases from J, with 15 bases between. The CDR3 totals 11 residues. CDR3 nucleotide sequence: TGTGCCGGGGGGCAGGGAAAGGGCTACACCTTC. The encoded protein is CAGGQGKGYTF.

The chain employs TRBV9 and TRBJ2-3; D gene ambiguous. CDR1 SGDLS and CDR2 YYNGEE come from the germline V gene. The V gene lost 4 bases and the J gene lost 4 bases, with 10 bases spanning the gap. There are 13 residues in the CDR3. The CDR3 DNA sequence: TGTGCCAGCAGCCCCCGCTTTTCAGATACGCAGTATTTT. Amino acids: CASSPRFSDTQYF.

This clone was detected a few times. This chain uses TRBV7-9 with TRBJ1-2; D gene unclear. The CDR3 consists of 11 residues. Germline CDR1 is SEHNR and CDR2 is FQNEAQ (reference sequence). The CDR3 nucleotides are TGTGCTACCAGCCGGAACTATGGCTACACCTTC. This gives the protein CATSRNYGYTF. The full variable domain, rest sourced from reference TRBV7-9 and TRBJ1-2, is DTGVSQNPRHKITKRGQNVTFRCDPISEHNRLYWYRQTLGQGPEFLTYFQNEAQLEKSRLLSDRFSAERPKGSFSTLEIQRTEQGDSAMYLCATSRNYGYTFGSGTRLTVV.

This clone was observed a handful of times. This rearrangement joins TRBV7-6 to TRBJ2-7; no firm D call. V shed 2 bases and J shed 5 bases, with 4 bases lying between them. CDR3 size: 11 residues. Germline loops: CDR1 SGHVS, CDR2 FNYEAQ. The CDR3 reads CASSLLHEQYF. DNA of the CDR3: TGTGCCAGCAGCTTATTACACGAGCAGTACTTC. The variable domain in full, completed from reference TRBV7-6 and TRBJ2-7, reads GAGVSQSPRYKVTKRGQDVALRCDPISGHVSLYWYRQALGQGPEFLTYFNYEAQQDKSGLPNDRFSAERPEGSISTLTIQRTEQRDSAMYRCASSLLHEQYFGPGTRLTVT.

This clone was detected only a few times. The chain couples TRBV2 to TRBJ1-3; D might be TRBD1 (5 bases). V was cut by 2 bases and J by 8 bases, with 7 bases left in between. CDR3 length equals 12 residues. Germline CDR1 SNHLY, CDR2 FYNNEI. The CDR3 coding sequence is TGTGCCAGCAGTGAACAGGGAGACACCATATATTTT. It specifies CASSEQGDTIYF.

The CDR3 nucleotides read TGTGCCAGCAGCTTAGGCGGGGTCCTAGCCAAAAACATTCAGTACTTC. Its translation is CASSLGGVLAKNIQYF. The chain is built from TRBV7-9 and TRBJ2-4, with D maybe TRBD2 (6 bases). Trimming took off 1 base at V and 0 bases at J, with 10 bases between the two ends. The V gene's germline CDR1 is SEHNR and CDR2 FQNEAQ (reference sequence). There are 16 residues in the CDR3.

There are a few counts of this clone. The chain joins TRBV2 to TRBJ1-5; 7 nucleotides align to TRBD1. There are 13 residues in the CDR3. V lost 6 bases and J lost 5; bases outside the gene matches: 4. Looked up from germline, CDR1 is SNHLY and CDR2 is FYNNEI. CDR3 nucleotides: TGTGCCAGCAGCGTAGACAGGGATCAGCCCCAGCATTTT. Translating gives CASSVDRDQPQHF.

V and J are TRBV10-3 and TRBJ1-6; TRBD1 agrees at 7 bases. CDR3 length equals 16 residues. The junction had 6 bases not matched to a gene; V was cut back by 4 bases and J by 3 bases. Looked up from germline, CDR1 is ENHRY and CDR2 is SYGVKD. CDR3 coding DNA: TGTGCCATCAGTGGACTCAACAGGGGCTATAATTCACCCCTCCACTTT. It translates to CAISGLNRGYNSPLHF.

This clone was observed a single time. The V call is TRBV5-8, the J call TRBJ2-7; the D call may be TRBD1 or TRBD2 (6 bases each). The CDR3 totals 16 residues. The germline V gene encodes CDR1 SGHTS and CDR2 YDEGEE. Trimming stripped 0 bases from V and 0 bases from J, with 13 bases between. The CDR3 spells CASSLAGGPTSYEQYF. In DNA, the CDR3 is TGTGCCAGCAGCTTGGCCGGGGGCCCCACCTCCTACGAGCAGTACTTC.

This clone was observed a handful of times. The CDR3 here is CASSGLAKNIQYF. CDR3 in DNA: TGTGCCAGCAGCGGACTAGCCAAAAACATTCAGTACTTC. This chain joins TRBV6-1 and TRBJ2-4; D is perhaps TRBD2 (5 bases). The V gene lost 6 bases and the J gene lost 0 bases, with 6 bases spanning the gap. The CDR3 spans 13 residues. Germline V gene data show CDR1 as MNHNS and CDR2 as SASEGT.

The V call is TRBV4-1, the J call TRBJ2-7; no clear D. This CDR3 is 15 amino acids long. With 0 bases removed from V and 4 bases from J, the gap between germline ends came to 13 bases. Per the germline V gene, CDR1 is MGHRA and CDR2 is YSYEKL. The CDR3 spells CASSQDNVMLYEQYF. CDR3 nucleotides: TGCGCCAGCAGCCAAGATAACGTCATGTTATACGAGCAGTACTTC.

The J gene is TRBJ1-1, the V gene TRBV15; TRBD1 is a possible D gene (5 bases). The CDR3 length is 14 residues. Germline CDR1 and CDR2: LNHNV and YYDKDF (reference sequence). Trimming pared 3 bases from V and 5 bases from J, leaving 13 bases between. The CDR3 bases are TGTGCCACCAGCAGTTCGAGGGGTCGGACTGAAGCTTTCTTT. Protein product: CATSSSRGRTEAFF.

The chain employs TRBV7-9 and TRBJ1-4; D unclear. CDR3 length: 14 amino acids. Between the trimmed V and J ends, which lost 5 bases and 4 bases, there was a span of 11 bases. Germline values: CDR1 SEHNR, CDR2 FQNEAQ (reference sequence). The CDR3 is CASSPIGYNEKLFF. The CDR3, as DNA: TGTGCCAGCAGCCCCATCGGTTATAATGAAAAACTGTTTTTT. Using reference TRBV7-9 and TRBJ1-4 for the parts outside the CDR3, the full variable domain is DTGVSQNPRHKITKRGQNVTFRCDPISEHNRLYWYRQTLGQGPEFLTYFQNEAQLEKSRLLSDRFSAERPKGSFSTLEIQRTEQGDSAMYLCASSPIGYNEKLFFGSGTQLSVL.

This clone was found once. The J gene is TRBJ2-7, the V gene TRBV6-5, with D uncertain. V was pared by 5 bases and J by 2 bases, with 13 bases between. This CDR3 contains 14 residues. Germline V CDR1 and CDR2: MNHEY, SVGAGI. CDR3: CASSPWAATYEQYF. The CDR3, as DNA: TGTGCCAGCAGTCCCTGGGCAGCGACCTACGAGCAGTACTTC.

The sample holds a few counts of this clone. This chain links TRBV29-1 with TRBJ1-2; TRBD1 might be the D (5 bases). CDR1 and CDR2 (germline): SQVTM, ANQGSEA. The germline V and J ends were trimmed by 1 base and 4 bases, with 19 bases remaining between them. There are 16 residues in the CDR3. CDR3 sequence reads: CSVEVEGNLRLYGYTF. The CDR3 DNA reads as TGCAGCGTTGAAGTGGAGGGGAATTTACGCCTCTATGGCTACACCTTC.

The rearrangement uses TRBV6-5 and TRBJ1-1, with D perhaps TRBD1 (5 bases). This CDR3 is built from 14 residues. The germline gives CDR1 MNHEY, CDR2 SVGAGI. Deletions cut 6 bases from V and 2 bases from J, with 13 bases between. CDR3 sequence reads: CASSLRGGNTEAFF. Written as DNA, the CDR3 is TGTGCCAGCAGCCTCCGGGGGGGAAACACTGAAGCTTTCTTT.

V is TRBV5-1 and J is TRBJ1-5; no reliable D call. In germline, CDR1 is SGHRS, CDR2 YFSETQ. Between the trimmed V and J ends, which lost 0 bases and 0 bases, there was a span of 7 bases. The CDR3 covers 15 residues. The CDR3 nucleotides read TGCGCCAGCAGCTTGGGGCTCAATAGCAATCAGCCCCAGCATTTT. It yields the protein CASSLGLNSNQPQHF.

Only a few counts were recorded for this clone. The V and J genes are TRBV28 and TRBJ1-5, with a tentative D call TRBD1 (5 bases). With 6 bases removed from V and 15 bases from J, the gap between germline ends came to 18 bases. CDR1 is MDHEN, CDR2 SYDVKM, per germline. The CDR3 is 12 residues long. The CDR3 nucleotides read TGTGCCAGCAGCCTACTGAGGGGAGCTATGCATTTT. This sequence encodes CASSLLRGAMHF.